This TCR beta chain appears in the sequencing data of a study of T cells in Graves' hyperthyroidism and ophthalmopathy. Study findings and constraints: Ophthalmopathy could be told apart from stable hyperthyroidism with a 13 V-J model.

Exclusion of patients followed from uncontrolled infection, other autoimmune disease, pregnancy or lactation. PBMCs were collected from an approximately 9.2 ml volume of fresh peripheral blood. The CDR3 has 15 amino acids. Trimming took off 6 bases at V and 6 bases at J, with 18 bases between the two ends. The germline gives CDR1 ENHRY, CDR2 SYGVKD. Turning to this clonotype: Its antigen remains unidentified.

What was amplified from RNA transcripts were TCR beta CDR3 regions. A set of HTBI primers served as the primers for a first-round RT-PCR of the TCR CDR3. One entry per CDR3 protein, called by TCRdb with MiXCR from the multiplex PCR reads. This table has under 350,000 distinct CDR3 sequences, 15% to 20% appearing once. What was sequenced was blood. This clonotype originated in a woman aged 45 to 65 with Graves' hyperthyroidism. This rearrangement joins TRBV10-3 to TRBJ2-1, with D tentatively TRBD1 (6 bases). The CDR3 reads CAIRPGQLDTNEQFF. The CDR3 DNA sequence: TGTGCCATCAGGCCGGGACAATTAGATACCAATGAGCAGTTCTTC.